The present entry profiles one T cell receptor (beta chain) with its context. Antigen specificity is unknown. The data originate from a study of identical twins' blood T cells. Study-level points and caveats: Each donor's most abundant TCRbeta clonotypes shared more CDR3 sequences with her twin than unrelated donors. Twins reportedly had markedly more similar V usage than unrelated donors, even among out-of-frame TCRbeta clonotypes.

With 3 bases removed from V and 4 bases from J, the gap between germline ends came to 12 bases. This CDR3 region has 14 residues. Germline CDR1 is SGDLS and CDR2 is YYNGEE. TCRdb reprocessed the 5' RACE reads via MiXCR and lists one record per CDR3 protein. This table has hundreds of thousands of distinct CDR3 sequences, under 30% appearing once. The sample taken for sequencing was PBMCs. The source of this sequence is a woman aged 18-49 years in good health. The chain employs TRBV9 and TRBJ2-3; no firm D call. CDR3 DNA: TGTGCCAGCAGCGCCGCTTTCCTCGCAGATACGCAGTATTTT. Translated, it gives CASSAAFLADTQYF.